A single sample gave rise to the 23 T cell receptor beta chains below, sequenced in a study of T-cell reconstitution after alpha-beta-depleted transplantation in children. Unique molecular identifiers were incorporated during preparation of the TCRbeta library. TCRdb analysed the PCR reads with MiXCR anew, one entry per CDR3 protein. The table lists about 540,000 distinct CDR3 sequences, 20% to 30% of them singletons. Sequencing used PBMCs, obtained before TCRalphabeta/CD19-depleted stem cell transplant. These receptors came from a boy in the first two years of life with Wiskott-Aldrich syndrome, due to receive a stem cell transplant.

The J gene is TRBJ2-1, the V gene TRBV6-2 or TRBV6-3; D possibly corresponds to TRBD1 (6 bases). This CDR3 has 13 amino acids. CDR1 is MNHEY, CDR2 SVGEGT, per germline. V lost 8 bases and J 4 bases, leaving 12 bases between the germline ends. The CDR3 DNA follows: TGTGCCAGCGTACGACAGGCATACAATGAGCAGTTCTTC. Protein sequence: CASVRQAYNEQFF.

The rearrangement links TRBV5-1 to TRBJ2-2; TRBD2 aligns across 11 bases. The V segment lost 4 bases and the J segment 7 bases; nucleotides outside the gene matches: 6. The CDR3 runs 15 residues. Germline assignment: CDR1 SGHRS and CDR2 YFSETQ. The CDR3 is CASSILAGEVGELFF. CDR3 bases: TGCGCCAGCAGCATACTAGCGGGAGAAGTCGGGGAGCTGTTTTTT.

J is TRBJ2-1 and V is TRBV5-4, with D possibly matching TRBD2 (6 bases). CDR1 is SGHNT and CDR2 is YYREEE in the germline V gene (reference sequence). The CDR3 sequence is 15 residues long. V was pared by 4 bases and J by 5 bases, with 16 bases between. The CDR3: CASSLASTGDNEQFF. Here the CDR3 DNA reads TGTGCCAGCAGCCTAGCGTCGACGGGCGACAATGAGCAGTTCTTC.

The J gene is TRBJ2-2, the V gene TRBV6-5; D uncertain. Trimming stripped 2 bases from V and 5 bases from J, with 12 bases between. Per the germline V gene, CDR1 is MNHEY and CDR2 is SVGAGI. The CDR3 covers 15 residues. DNA for the CDR3: TGTGCCAGCAGTTACCCGAGTCTCGGAACCGGGGAGCTGTTTTTT. It is translated as CASSYPSLGTGELFF.

In its sample, this clonotype was seen a few times. The rearrangement joins TRBV28 to TRBJ2-6; maybe TRBD2 (6 bases). The CDR3 is made up of 17 amino acids. Germline CDR1 reads MDHEN; CDR2 reads SYDVKM. The V and J ends lost 6 bases and 3 bases respectively, with 18 bases between them. CDR3 DNA sequence: TGTGCCAGCAGCCCAGTGGGAGGCAGGGTTGGGGCCAACGTCCTGACTTTC. This encodes CASSPVGGRVGANVLTF.

A remark on this clonotype: At one boundary the junction diverges from the germline segment, which might be a read error. The V gene is TRBV10-3, the J gene TRBJ2-1, with D unresolved. Germline lookup yields CDR1 ENHRY and CDR2 SYGVKD. The CDR3 extends over 13 amino acids. The CDR3 sequence: CAISRNGYNAQFF. The CDR3 nucleotides are TGTGCCATCTCCCGGAACGGGTACAATGCGCAGTTCTTC.

This chain uses TRBV10-2 with TRBJ2-3; no clear D gene. Looked up from germline, CDR1 is WSHSY and CDR2 is SAAADI. The V end lost 3 bases, the J end lost 2 bases, and 6 bases lay between the germline ends. The CDR3 has 13 residues. The CDR3 reads CASSDPDTDTQYF. Written as DNA, the CDR3 is TGCGCCAGCAGTGACCCGGACACAGATACGCAGTATTTT.

The chain uses TRBV20-1 and TRBJ1-5; D remains ambiguous. Germline CDR1 is DFQATT and CDR2 is SNEGSKA (reference sequence). Between the trimmed V and J ends, which lost 6 bases and 0 bases, there was a span of 18 bases. The length of the CDR3 is 16 residues. The CDR3 protein is CSAPHSFPYSNQPQHF. For the CDR3, the DNA is TGCAGTGCCCCCCACAGTTTCCCTTATAGCAATCAGCCCCAGCATTTT.

The chain links TRBV10-3 to TRBJ2-7, with D perhaps TRBD2 (5 bases). CDR3 length equals 14 residues. The V end was cut by 2 bases, the J end by 0 bases, with 8 bases between. Germline V CDR1 and CDR2: ENHRY, SYGVKD. The CDR3 DNA sequence: TGTGCCATCAGTGAGGGTAGCGCCTCCTACGAGCAGTACTTC. Translated, it gives CAISEGSASYEQYF.

The V gene is TRBV7-9, the J gene TRBJ1-1; D is unresolved. Germline V gene sequence: CDR1 SEHNR, CDR2 FQNEAQ (reference sequence). Trimming removed 4 bases from V and 6 bases from J, with 12 bases in between. This CDR3 contains 13 residues. CDR3 in amino acids: CASSSTKGAEAFF. In DNA form, the CDR3 reads TGTGCCAGCAGCTCCACAAAGGGCGCTGAAGCTTTCTTT.

This clonotype was recorded only once. The chain has TRBV5-1 and TRBJ2-7; D may correspond to TRBD1 or TRBD2 (5 bases each). The germline V gene has CDR1 SGHRS and CDR2 YFSETQ. CDR3 length: 15 residues. V was shortened by 3 bases and J by 2 bases, with 15 bases between the two germline ends. CDR3 nucleotide sequence: TGCGCCAGCAGCTCGGGCTGGGACGGAGCCTACGAGCAGTACTTC. This gives the protein CASSSGWDGAYEQYF.

Only a few counts were recorded for this clonotype. CDR3 bases: TGTGCCAGCAGTTTACATAACTATGGCTACACCTTC. This codes for CASSLHNYGYTF. The chain recombines TRBV12-3 or TRBV12-4 with TRBJ1-2; no clear D. Trimming removed 2 bases from V and 1 base from J, with 2 bases in between. CDR3 length equals 12 residues.

In DNA form, the CDR3 reads TGTGCCAGCAGTTCGGGACAGGGGGGCACTGGCTACACCTTC. This translates into CASSSGQGGTGYTF. The V gene is TRBV12-3 or TRBV12-4, the J gene TRBJ1-2; 11 bases are shared with TRBD1. This CDR3 spans 14 amino acids. The J segment lost 7 bases and the V segment lost 4 bases, leaving 5 bases of the junction unmatched.

DNA of the CDR3: TGCAGTGCTAGAGACCGGATAACCGCACAAGATACGCAGTATTTT. Translating it yields CSARDRITAQDTQYF. The genes are TRBV20-1 and TRBJ2-3; D ambiguous. Germline V gene lookup returns CDR1 DFQATT and CDR2 SNEGSKA (reference sequence). This CDR3 has 15 residues. V was cut by 0 bases and J by 5 bases, with 15 bases left in between.

The V gene is TRBV3-1, the J gene TRBJ2-7; 13 bases match TRBD2. Germline CDR1 LGHDT, CDR2 YNNKEL (reference sequence). With V trimmed by 4 bases and J by 3 bases, 3 bases remained unmatched. CDR3 length equals 15 residues. For the CDR3, the DNA is TGTGCCAGCAGCCGAGGGACTAGCGGGATCTACGAGCAGTACTTC. It codes for CASSRGTSGIYEQYF.

The chain employs TRBV5-1 and TRBJ2-1, with 10 positions matching TRBD2. V lost 1 base, J lost 3 bases, and 4 bases stayed unmatched. The CDR3 extends over 16 amino acids. Germline V gene lookup returns CDR1 SGHRS and CDR2 YFSETQ. CDR3 coding DNA: TGCGCCAGCAGCTTGACTAGCGGGGTGGTCTACAATGAGCAGTTCTTC. Encoded protein: CASSLTSGVVYNEQFF.

This clonotype showed up just a few times. The chain links TRBV20-1 to TRBJ2-1; D remains unclear. The CDR3 loop spans 13 amino acids. V was shortened by 5 bases and J by 3 bases, with 11 bases between the two germline ends. Looked up from germline, CDR1 is DFQATT and CDR2 is SNEGSKA (reference sequence). The DNA of the CDR3 is TGCAGTGCTCCTGGAACCATCTACAATGAGCAGTTCTTC. It translates to CSAPGTIYNEQFF.

This sequence joins TRBV18 and TRBJ2-5; D is uncertain. Trimming removed 2 bases at V and 5 bases at J, with 12 bases between. The germline gives CDR1 KGHSH, CDR2 LQKENI. This CDR3 contains 14 residues. CDR3 in amino acids: CASSPASGRETQYF. The CDR3 nucleotides read TGTGCCAGCTCACCAGCGTCAGGCCGGGAGACCCAGTACTTC.

This chain connects TRBV29-1 to TRBJ2-3; D is undetermined. Germline V gene sequence: CDR1 SQVTM, CDR2 ANQGSEA. Trimming removed 4 bases from V and 2 bases from J, with 10 bases in between. The CDR3 covers 13 residues. The CDR3 nucleotides are TGCAGCGTTGTGGGCGCATCCACAGATACGCAGTATTTT. This gives the protein CSVVGASTDTQYF.

This clonotype was detected a few times. The J gene is TRBJ2-1, the V gene TRBV5-6, with 10 bases matching TRBD2. The germline V gene has CDR1 SGHDT and CDR2 YYEEEE. V lost 1 base, J lost 5 bases, and 6 bases stayed unmatched. The CDR3 totals 16 residues. The CDR3 is CASSLYSLAGDNEQFF. Here the CDR3 DNA reads TGTGCCAGCAGCTTGTACTCCCTAGCGGGGGACAATGAGCAGTTCTTC.

The V call is TRBV5-1, the J call TRBJ2-1, with D unclear. Germline assignment: CDR1 SGHRS and CDR2 YFSETQ. V lost 4 bases and J 0 bases, leaving 14 bases between the germline ends. The CDR3 runs 16 residues. The CDR3 loop is CASSTAGASSYNEQFF. CDR3 nucleotide sequence: TGCGCCAGCAGCACCGCCGGCGCGAGCTCCTACAATGAGCAGTTCTTC.

The genes are TRBV12-3 or TRBV12-4 and TRBJ2-2; 7 bases are shared with TRBD2. This CDR3 comprises 15 residues. V lost 5 bases to trimming and J lost 2 bases; unmatched junction nucleotides: 5. The CDR3 loop reads CASSEGTNNTGELFF. In nucleotides, the CDR3 is TGTGCCAGCAGTGAGGGGACTAATAACACCGGGGAGCTGTTTTTT.

This clonotype was recorded a few times. The chain employs TRBV5-1 and TRBJ1-1; unclear D gene. Germline V CDR1 and CDR2: SGHRS, YFSETQ. CDR3 length: 15 amino acids. V lost 1 base and J lost 0, with 10 bases in between. CDR3 DNA: TGCGCCAGCAGCTTGAGTGGAGTTTTGAACACTGAAGCTTTCTTT. Its translation is CASSLSGVLNTEAFF.